A single sample is the source of the 23 T cell receptor beta chains below, sequenced in a study of blood T cells in healthy people across ages. Alongside a J-beta primer mix, a sample-barcoded 5' primer served in a second PCR lasting roughly 6 to 11 cycles. TCRdb recomputed calls from the 5' RACE reads with MiXCR, one row per CDR3 protein. The top ten hold around an eighth of the sample, which has about 940,000 distinct CDR3 sequences, roughly 43% seen once. Sequences were obtained from blood. These receptors all come from a young man in good health.

This clonotype was seen a handful of times. The chain combines TRBV9 with TRBJ1-2; D is undetermined. V lost 0 bases and J lost 5, with 5 bases in between. This CDR3 has 12 amino acids. The germline V gene encodes CDR1 SGDLS and CDR2 YYNGEE. For the CDR3, the DNA is TGTGCCAGCAGCGTAGCGGGGTATGGCTACACCTTC. Residues: CASSVAGYGYTF.

The chain combines TRBV28 with TRBJ2-1; the D gene is possibly TRBD2 (7 bases). V gave up 6 bases and J gave up 15 bases, with 24 bases separating them. Germline CDR1 reads MDHEN; CDR2 reads SYDVKM. CDR3 size: 14 residues. The DNA of the CDR3 is TGTGCCAGCAGCCCCCCCCACCCGGGGGGCTCGTCGTTCTTC. This encodes CASSPPHPGGSSFF.

The sample holds a few counts of this clonotype. This chain connects TRBV10-3 to TRBJ2-4; perhaps D is TRBD1 or TRBD2 (5 bases each). Germline CDR1 ENHRY, CDR2 SYGVKD. V was cut by 5 bases and J by 2 bases, with 16 bases left in between. This CDR3 region has 16 residues. CDR3 amino acids: CAISLSGPGTKNIQYF. The CDR3 DNA reads as TGTGCCATCAGTTTATCGGGGCCAGGGACCAAAAACATTCAGTACTTC.

The rearrangement uses TRBV20-1 and TRBJ2-3, with TRBD2 matching over 7 bases. This CDR3 comprises 13 residues. CDR1 and CDR2 (germline): DFQATT, SNEGSKA (reference sequence). V dropped 5 bases and J dropped 4; count of bases not matched to a gene: 6. The CDR3 region is CSADGRAADTQYF. The CDR3 nucleotides are TGCAGTGCTGATGGGAGGGCGGCAGATACGCAGTATTTT.

The CDR3 DNA reads TGTGCCACCAGCAGAGAAGGGAGCCAGGTTGATGAGCAGTTCTTC. Translating it yields CATSREGSQVDEQFF. This chain joins TRBV15 and TRBJ2-1, with D tentatively TRBD2 (5 bases). V lost 0 bases to trimming and J lost 8 bases, with 14 bases between them. Germline V lookup: CDR1 LNHNV, CDR2 YYDKDF (reference sequence). The CDR3 is 15 residues long. The full variable domain, completed using reference TRBV15 and TRBJ2-1, is DAMVIQNPRYQVTQFGKPVTLSCSQTLNHNVMYWYQQKSSQAPKLLFHYYDKDFNNEADTPDNFQSRRPNTSFCFLDIRSPGLGDTAMYLCATSREGSQVDEQFFGPGTRLTVL.

This chain uses TRBV3-1 with TRBJ1-1; the D is unclear. From germline, CDR1 is LGHDT and CDR2 YNNKEL (reference sequence). V was pared by 0 bases and J by 0 bases, with 5 bases between. This CDR3 comprises 14 residues. CDR3 amino acids: CASSQDLVNTEAFF. The CDR3 DNA follows: TGTGCCAGCAGCCAAGATCTGGTGAACACTGAAGCTTTCTTT.

A remark on this clonotype: Germline is not matched at one junction end, which may reflect a read error. This rearrangement joins TRBV11-2 to TRBJ1-2; D unclear. CDR1 and CDR2 (germline): SGHAT, FQNNGV. The length of the CDR3 is 14 residues. The chain's CDR3 is CASSLEAGGYGYTF. In DNA form, the CDR3 reads TGCGCCAGCAGCTTGGAGGCGGGCGGCTATGGCTACACCTTC.

The J gene is TRBJ2-1, the V gene TRBV6-1; possible D gene TRBD2, 6 bases. The CDR3 is 15 residues long. V gave up 1 base and J gave up 13 bases, with 20 bases separating them. Germline V lookup: CDR1 MNHNS, CDR2 SASEGT. The CDR3 DNA sequence: TGTGCCAGCAGTGAAGTTCTGGGGGAAGGGAGGACCCAGTTCTTC. It is translated as CASSEVLGEGRTQFF.

In nucleotides, the CDR3 is TGTGCCAGCACCCTAGGACAGGACTATGGCTACACCTTC. This codes for CASTLGQDYGYTF. This chain uses TRBV6-6 with TRBJ1-2, with 7 bases fitting TRBD1. Trimming at V came to 7 bases and at J to 3 bases, leaving 5 bases not matched to a gene. The CDR3 covers 13 residues. Germline assignment: CDR1 MNHNY and CDR2 SVGAGI (reference sequence).

The table lists this clonotype with a few counts. V and J are TRBV7-2 and TRBJ2-1; D is perhaps TRBD1 (6 bases). Per germline, CDR1 SGHTA and CDR2 FQGNSA. The CDR3 loop spans 18 amino acids. The V and J ends lost 2 bases and 0 bases respectively, with 17 bases between them. Here the CDR3 DNA reads TGTGCCAGCAGCTTAAGAGCCCTGGGGGCGACCTCCTACAATGAGCAGTTCTTC. Translation gives CASSLRALGATSYNEQFF.

The rearrangement links TRBV30 to TRBJ1-5, with a tentative D call TRBD1 (6 bases). V was trimmed by 0 bases and J by 6 bases, leaving 9 bases between them. CDR3 length equals 13 residues. Germline V gene sequence: CDR1 GTSNPN, CDR2 SVGIG (reference sequence). This chain's CDR3 is CAWSVGGGQPQHF. DNA of the CDR3: TGTGCCTGGAGTGTAGGGGGGGGTCAGCCCCAGCATTTT.

This clonotype was picked up many times. This chain joins TRBV7-2 and TRBJ2-7; D gene uncertain. Germline assignment: CDR1 SGHTA and CDR2 FQGNSA. The CDR3 runs to 12 residues. The ends were cut back, 2 bases at V and 4 bases at J, with 6 bases in the middle. Here the CDR3 reads CASSLNRYEQYF. The CDR3 DNA is TGTGCCAGCAGCTTAAATCGATACGAGCAGTACTTC.

This clonotype was picked up many times. The chain combines TRBV4-3 with TRBJ2-7; 12 positions match TRBD1. The CDR3 spans 16 residues. J was trimmed by 6 bases and V by 3 bases; bases with no gene match: 9. Germline loops: CDR1 LGHNA, CDR2 YSLEER. The CDR3 region has the DNA TGCGCCAGCAGCCATGAAACCGGGACAGGGGGCGCCGAGCAGTACTTC. As protein: CASSHETGTGGAEQYF.

The V call is TRBV5-6, the J call TRBJ2-1; no reliable D call. The CDR3 runs to 14 residues. Trimming took 2 bases from V and 6 from J, leaving 12 bases between them. Germline-derived CDR1 and CDR2 are SGHDT and YYEEEE. CDR3 DNA: TGTGCCAGCAGCTTTTCTGGGCCCAGCAATGAGCAGTTCTTC. Translating it yields CASSFSGPSNEQFF.

This clonotype was counted only a few times. This chain links TRBV2 with TRBJ1-2; D is unclear. The CDR3 has 12 amino acids. Germline CDR1 is SNHLY and CDR2 is FYNNEI. V was cut by 3 bases and J by 5 bases, with 7 bases left in between. The CDR3 here is CASSEVVYGYTF. Here the CDR3 DNA reads TGTGCCAGCAGTGAGGTTGTATATGGCTACACCTTC. Looking up the rest from reference TRBV2 and TRBJ1-2 gives the full variable domain: EPEVTQTPSHQVTQMGQEVILRCVPISNHLYFYWYRQILGQKVEFLVSFYNNEISEKSEIFDDQFSVERPDGSNFTLKIRSTKLEDSAMYFCASSEVVYGYTFGSGTRLTVV.

The chain uses TRBV14 and TRBJ2-1; no reliable D call. V lost 1 base, J lost 4 bases, and 17 bases lay in between. Germline assignment: CDR1 SGHDN and CDR2 FVKESK. The CDR3 length is 17 residues. The CDR3 nucleotides are TGTGCCAGCAGCCAAGGAGCAGTTAGGCTAATTTACAATGAGCAGTTCTTC. Protein product: CASSQGAVRLIYNEQFF.

This clonotype came up a few times. The chain links TRBV7-2 to TRBJ2-1; 9 bases fit TRBD2. This CDR3 contains 18 residues. V lost 1 base and J lost 4; bases outside the gene matches: 11. CDR1 is SGHTA and CDR2 is FQGNSA in the germline V gene. CDR3 sequence reads: CASSLGGGGELVYNEQFF. CDR3 nucleotide sequence: TGTGCCAGCAGCTTAGGGGGCGGGGGGGAGCTAGTGTACAATGAGCAGTTCTTC.

The gene calls are TRBV6-1 and TRBJ2-3; 9 bases map to TRBD1. J was trimmed by 4 bases and V by 5 bases; bases with no gene match: 13. This CDR3 is 17 amino acids long. Germline CDR1 MNHNS, CDR2 SASEGT. The CDR3, as DNA: TGTGCCAGCAGTCGATTGGGACAGGGTACTTCCGCAGATACGCAGTATTTT. Translating gives CASSRLGQGTSADTQYF.

This clonotype was seen more than once but under ten times. For the CDR3, the DNA is TGTGCCAGCAGCTTATGGGCCGGAGCTAACTATGGCTACACCTTC. Translating gives CASSLWAGANYGYTF. The chain couples TRBV7-2 to TRBJ1-2; D is unclear. V gave up 2 bases and J gave up 0 bases, with 10 bases separating them. Germline loops: CDR1 SGHTA, CDR2 FQGNSA. This CDR3 contains 15 residues.

In nucleotides, the CDR3 is TGCGCCAGCAGCTCGGGGGACAGGGTGATCTTTTACTACGAGCAGTACTTC. Translated, it gives CASSSGDRVIFYYEQYF. The V gene is TRBV5-1, the J gene TRBJ2-5, with 9 nucleotides matching TRBD1. The tail of the sequence fits TRBJ2-7 better, so the J call may be wrong. CDR3 size: 17 residues. CDR1 SGHRS and CDR2 YFSETQ come from the germline V gene.

V and J are TRBV6-1 and TRBJ1-2, with 7 bases aligning to TRBD1. Germline assignment: CDR1 MNHNS and CDR2 SASEGT. Trimming took 5 bases from V and 5 from J; bases not matched to a gene: 17. CDR3 length: 17 residues. The CDR3 region has the DNA TGTGCCAGCAGTCCAGGGGGTCAGGGGGAAGTTGGGTATGGCTACACCTTC. Encoded protein: CASSPGGQGEVGYGYTF.

The rearrangement links TRBV6-2 or TRBV6-3 to TRBJ2-7; D call uncertain. The CDR3 totals 15 residues. Germline assignment: CDR1 MNHEY and CDR2 SVGEGT. V lost 5 bases and J lost 0, with 14 bases in between. The CDR3 sequence: CASSTGLLISYEQYF. The CDR3 coding sequence is TGTGCCAGCAGTACGGGCCTACTAATCTCCTACGAGCAGTACTTC.

This clonotype was seen only a few times. The V and J genes are TRBV6-5 and TRBJ2-5, with TRBD1 matching 10 bases. The CDR3 has 15 residues. Germline CDR1 MNHEY, CDR2 SVGAGI. After removal of 6 bases from V and 5 bases from J, the junction contained 9 bases not matched to a gene. The CDR3 DNA reads TGTGCCAGCAGATCCGGGACAGGGGTCGGGGAGACCCAGTACTTC. Encoded protein: CASRSGTGVGETQYF.